This T cell receptor (beta chain) was retrieved from a study of OX40 agonist ivuxolimab in advanced cancers. The timepoints at which blood was sampled were baseline, cycle 4 day 1, and cycle 7 day 1. The method was immunoSEQ multiplex PCR; TCRdb's version includes in-frame clones alone and lacks a portion of them. The sample records about 67,000 clones, about 88% being singletons. The sequencing here drew on CD4+ or CD8+ T cells sorted from blood, taken in a trial of the OX40 agonist ivuxolimab. The sequence came from an adult with an advanced solid tumor such as melanoma, head and neck, liver or kidney cancer.

The CDR3 reads CAWRSPGLVGDTQYF. CDR3 in DNA: TGTGCCTGGAGGAGTCCGGGACTAGTCGGAGATACGCAGTATTTT. The chain joins TRBV30 to TRBJ2-3; 8 nucleotides match TRBD2. The V and J ends lost 3 bases and 5 bases, in that order; junction bases with no gene match: 10. The CDR3 spans 15 residues. The germline V gene encodes CDR1 GTSNPN and CDR2 SVGIG (reference sequence).